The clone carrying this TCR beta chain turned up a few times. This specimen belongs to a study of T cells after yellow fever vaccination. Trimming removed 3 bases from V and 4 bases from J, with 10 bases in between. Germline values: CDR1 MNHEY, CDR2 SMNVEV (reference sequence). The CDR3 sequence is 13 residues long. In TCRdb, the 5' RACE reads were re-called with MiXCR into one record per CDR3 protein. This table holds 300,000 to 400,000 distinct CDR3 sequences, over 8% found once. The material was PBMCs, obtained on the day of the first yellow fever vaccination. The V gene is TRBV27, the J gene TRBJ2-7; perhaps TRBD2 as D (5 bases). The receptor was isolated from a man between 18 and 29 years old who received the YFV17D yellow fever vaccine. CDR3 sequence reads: CASSFSSRYEQYV. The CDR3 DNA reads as TGTGCCAGCAGTTTCTCTAGCAGATACGAGCAGTACGTC.